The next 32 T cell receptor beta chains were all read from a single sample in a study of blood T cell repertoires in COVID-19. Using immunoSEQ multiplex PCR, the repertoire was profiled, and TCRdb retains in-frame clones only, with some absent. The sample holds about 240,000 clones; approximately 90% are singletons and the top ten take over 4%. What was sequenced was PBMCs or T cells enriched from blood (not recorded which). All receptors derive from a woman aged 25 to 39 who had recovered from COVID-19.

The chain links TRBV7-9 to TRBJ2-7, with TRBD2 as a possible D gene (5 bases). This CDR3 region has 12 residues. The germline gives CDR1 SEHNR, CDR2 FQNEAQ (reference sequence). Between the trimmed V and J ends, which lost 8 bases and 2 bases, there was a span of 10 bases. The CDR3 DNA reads TGTGCCAGCTCCGAGGGCACCTACGAGCAGTACTTC. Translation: CASSEGTYEQYF.

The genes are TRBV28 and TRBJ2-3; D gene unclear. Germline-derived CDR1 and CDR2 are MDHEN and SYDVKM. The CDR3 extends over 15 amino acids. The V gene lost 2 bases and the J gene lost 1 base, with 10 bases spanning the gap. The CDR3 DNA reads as TGTGCCAGCAGTTTAGAGGTCCATCGCACAGATACGCAGTATTTT. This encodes CASSLEVHRTDTQYF.

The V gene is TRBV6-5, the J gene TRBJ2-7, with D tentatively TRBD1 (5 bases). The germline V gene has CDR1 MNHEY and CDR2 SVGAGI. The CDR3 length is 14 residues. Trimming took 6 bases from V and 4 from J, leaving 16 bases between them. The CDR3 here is CASRSRQKFYEQYF. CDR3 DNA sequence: TGTGCCAGCAGATCAAGACAGAAATTTTACGAGCAGTACTTC.

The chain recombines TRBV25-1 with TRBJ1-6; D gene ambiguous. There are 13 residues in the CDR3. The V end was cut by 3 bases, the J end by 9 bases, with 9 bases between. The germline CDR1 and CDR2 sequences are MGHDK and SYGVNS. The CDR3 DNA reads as TGTGCCAGCAGTGATCTAGCCAGTTCACCCCTCCACTTT. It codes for CASSDLASSPLHF. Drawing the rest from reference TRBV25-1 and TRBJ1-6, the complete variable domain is EADIYQTPRYLVIGTGKKITLECSQTMGHDKMYWYQQDPGMELHLIHYSYGVNSTEKGDLSSESTVSRIRTEHFPLTLESARPSHTSQYLCASSDLASSPLHFGNGTRLTVT.

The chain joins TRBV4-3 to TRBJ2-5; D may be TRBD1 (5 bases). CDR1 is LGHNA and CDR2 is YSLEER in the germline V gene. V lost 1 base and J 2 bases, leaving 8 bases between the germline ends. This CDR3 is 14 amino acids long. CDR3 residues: CASSQVRGQETQYF. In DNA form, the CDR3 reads TGCGCCAGCAGCCAAGTAAGGGGACAAGAGACCCAGTACTTC.

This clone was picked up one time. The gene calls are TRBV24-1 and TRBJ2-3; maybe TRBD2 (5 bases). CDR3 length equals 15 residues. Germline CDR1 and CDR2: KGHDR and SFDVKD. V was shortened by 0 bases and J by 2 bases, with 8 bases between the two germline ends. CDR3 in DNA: TGTGCCACCAGTGATTTGGGCGGGCTCACAGATACGCAGTATTTT. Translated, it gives CATSDLGGLTDTQYF.

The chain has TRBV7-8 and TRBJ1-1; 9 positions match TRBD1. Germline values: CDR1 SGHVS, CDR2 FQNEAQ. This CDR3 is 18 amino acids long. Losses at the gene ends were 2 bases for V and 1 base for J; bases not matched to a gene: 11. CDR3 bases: TGTGCCAGCAGCTTAACTCGACCCCCACAGGGGGCGAACACTGAAGCTTTCTTT. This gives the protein CASSLTRPPQGANTEAFF.

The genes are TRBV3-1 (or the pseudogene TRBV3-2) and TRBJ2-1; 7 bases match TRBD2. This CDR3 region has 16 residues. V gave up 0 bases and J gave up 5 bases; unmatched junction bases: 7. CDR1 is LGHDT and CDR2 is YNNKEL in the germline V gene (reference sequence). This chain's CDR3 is CASSQDARTRDNEQFF. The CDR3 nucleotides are TGTGCCAGCAGCCAAGATGCTCGGACTAGGGACAATGAGCAGTTCTTC.

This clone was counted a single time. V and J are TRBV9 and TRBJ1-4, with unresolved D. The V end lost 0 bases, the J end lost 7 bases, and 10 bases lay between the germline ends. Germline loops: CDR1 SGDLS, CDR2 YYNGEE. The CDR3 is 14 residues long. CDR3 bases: TGTGCCAGCAGCGTAGGCGGGCTTGGTGAAAAACTGTTTTTT. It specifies CASSVGGLGEKLFF.

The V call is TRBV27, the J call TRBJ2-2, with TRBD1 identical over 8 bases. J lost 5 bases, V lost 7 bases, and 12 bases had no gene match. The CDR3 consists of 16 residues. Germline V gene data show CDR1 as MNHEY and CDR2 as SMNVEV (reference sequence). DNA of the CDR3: TGTGCCAGCAATACTCTTCGGAACAGGGGGACCGGGGAGCTGTTTTTT. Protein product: CASNTLRNRGTGELFF.

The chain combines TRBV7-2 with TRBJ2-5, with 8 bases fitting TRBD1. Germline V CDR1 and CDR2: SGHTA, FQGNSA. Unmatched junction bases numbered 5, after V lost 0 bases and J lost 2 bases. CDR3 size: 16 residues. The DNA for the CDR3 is TGTGCCAGCAGCTTAGCGTTGGGACAGGTACAAGAGACCCAGTACTTC. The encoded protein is CASSLALGQVQETQYF.

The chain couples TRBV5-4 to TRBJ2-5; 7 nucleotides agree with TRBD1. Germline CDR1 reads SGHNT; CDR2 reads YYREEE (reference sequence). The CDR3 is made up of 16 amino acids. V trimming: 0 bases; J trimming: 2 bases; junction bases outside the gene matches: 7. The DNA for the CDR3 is TGTGCCAGCAGCTTGGTGGGGACAGAGTTACAAGAGACCCAGTACTTC. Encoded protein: CASSLVGTELQETQYF.

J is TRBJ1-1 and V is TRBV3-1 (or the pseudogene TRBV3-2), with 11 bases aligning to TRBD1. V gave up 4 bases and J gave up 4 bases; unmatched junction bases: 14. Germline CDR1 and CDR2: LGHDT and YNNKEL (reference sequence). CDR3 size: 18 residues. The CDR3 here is CASSRENRDRGLGTEAFF. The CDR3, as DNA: TGTGCCAGCAGCCGCGAAAACCGGGACAGGGGGTTAGGCACTGAAGCTTTCTTT.

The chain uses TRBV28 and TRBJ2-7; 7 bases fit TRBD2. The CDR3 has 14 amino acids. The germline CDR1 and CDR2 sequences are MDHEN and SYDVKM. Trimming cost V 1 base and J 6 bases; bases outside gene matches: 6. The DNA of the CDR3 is TGTGCCAGCAGTTTATATAGACTAGCTGGCGAGCAGTACTTC. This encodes CASSLYRLAGEQYF.

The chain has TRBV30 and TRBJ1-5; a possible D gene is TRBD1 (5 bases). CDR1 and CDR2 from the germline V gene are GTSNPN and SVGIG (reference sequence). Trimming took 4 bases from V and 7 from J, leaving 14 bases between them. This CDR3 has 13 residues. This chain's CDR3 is CAWTDRGGQPQHF. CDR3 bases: TGTGCCTGGACGGATAGGGGTGGCCAGCCCCAGCATTTT. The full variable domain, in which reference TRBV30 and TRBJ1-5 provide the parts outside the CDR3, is SQTIHQWPATLVQPVGSPLSLECTVEGTSNPNLYWYRQAAGRGLQLLFYSVGIGQISSEVPQNLSASRPQDRQFILSSKKLLLSDSGFYLCAWTDRGGQPQHFGDGTRLSIL.

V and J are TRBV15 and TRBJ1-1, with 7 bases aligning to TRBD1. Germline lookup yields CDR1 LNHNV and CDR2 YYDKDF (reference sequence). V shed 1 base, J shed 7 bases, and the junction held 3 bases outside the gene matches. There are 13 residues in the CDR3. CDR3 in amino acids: CATSRGDRVEAFF. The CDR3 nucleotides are TGTGCCACCAGCAGAGGTGACAGGGTTGAAGCTTTCTTT.

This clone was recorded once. The CDR3 DNA sequence: TGTGCCAGCAGATCGAGATCACGGCAAGAGACCCAGTACTTC. Encoded protein: CASRSRSRQETQYF. This rearrangement joins TRBV6-5 to TRBJ2-5, with D uncertain. The CDR3 runs 14 residues. Germline CDR1 reads MNHEY; CDR2 reads SVGAGI. Deletions cut 6 bases from V and 2 bases from J, with 13 bases between.

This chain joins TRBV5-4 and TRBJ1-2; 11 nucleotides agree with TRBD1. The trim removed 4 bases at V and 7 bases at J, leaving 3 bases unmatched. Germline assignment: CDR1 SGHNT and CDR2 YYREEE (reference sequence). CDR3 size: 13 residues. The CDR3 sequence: CASSTGTGGGYTF. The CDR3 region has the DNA TGTGCCAGCAGCACCGGGACAGGGGGTGGCTACACCTTC.

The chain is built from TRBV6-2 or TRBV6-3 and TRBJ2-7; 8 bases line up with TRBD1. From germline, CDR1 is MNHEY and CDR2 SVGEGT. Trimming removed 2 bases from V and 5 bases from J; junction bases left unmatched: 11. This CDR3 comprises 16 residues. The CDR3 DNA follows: TGTGCCAGCAGTTACCCTGCGGCAGGGGGCTTTAACGAGCAGTACTTC. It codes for CASSYPAAGGFNEQYF.

The CDR3 loop reads CASSDSPTSGPYEQFF. The DNA for the CDR3 is TGTGCCAGCAGTGACTCCCCGACTAGCGGACCATATGAGCAGTTCTTC. The chain couples TRBV6-4 to TRBJ2-1, with 9 bases identical to TRBD2. The germline CDR1 and CDR2 sequences are MRHNA and SNTAGT. The V gene end was trimmed by 0 bases and the J gene end by 8 bases; junction bases not matched to a gene: 8. This CDR3 has 16 amino acids.

CDR3 sequence (DNA): TGTGCCAGCAGTCGCGGGGAGGGAGGCTATGGCTACACCTTC. Translating gives CASSRGEGGYGYTF. V is TRBV5-4 and J is TRBJ1-2; D is ambiguous. The CDR3 runs to 14 residues. The germline V gene has CDR1 SGHNT and CDR2 YYREEE (reference sequence). Deletions cut 5 bases from V and 4 bases from J, with 15 bases between.

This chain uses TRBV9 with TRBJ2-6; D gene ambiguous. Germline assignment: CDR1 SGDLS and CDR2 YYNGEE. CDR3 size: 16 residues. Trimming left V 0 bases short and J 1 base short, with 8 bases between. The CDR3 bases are TGTGCCAGCAGCGTAGTCCGCGCGTCTGGGGCCAACGTCCTGACTTTC. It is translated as CASSVVRASGANVLTF.

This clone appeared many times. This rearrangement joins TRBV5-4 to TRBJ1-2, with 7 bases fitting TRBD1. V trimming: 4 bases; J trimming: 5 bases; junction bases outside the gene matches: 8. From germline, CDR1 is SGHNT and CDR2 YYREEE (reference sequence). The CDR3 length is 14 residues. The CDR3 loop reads CASSRQGGSYGYTF. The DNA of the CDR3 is TGTGCCAGCAGCCGACAGGGAGGCTCTTATGGCTACACCTTC.

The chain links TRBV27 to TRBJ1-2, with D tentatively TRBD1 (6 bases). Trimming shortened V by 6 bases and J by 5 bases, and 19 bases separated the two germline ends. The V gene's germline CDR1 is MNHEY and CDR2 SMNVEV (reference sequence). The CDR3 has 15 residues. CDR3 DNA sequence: TGTGCCAGCAGCGGGACACGTCTCCCTGGATATGGCTACACCTTC. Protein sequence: CASSGTRLPGYGYTF.

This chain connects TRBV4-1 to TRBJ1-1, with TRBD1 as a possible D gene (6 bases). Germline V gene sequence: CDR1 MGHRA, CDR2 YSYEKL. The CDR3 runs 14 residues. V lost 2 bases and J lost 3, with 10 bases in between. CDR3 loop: CASSQQGRDTEAFF. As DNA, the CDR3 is TGCGCCAGCAGCCAACAGGGGAGGGACACTGAAGCTTTCTTT.

In DNA, the CDR3 is TGTGCCAGCAGCTTAGTCAGGGACAGGGTTCAGCCCCAGCATTTT. Protein product: CASSLVRDRVQPQHF. The chain links TRBV7-8 to TRBJ1-5; 9 bases agree with TRBD1. The CDR3 has 15 amino acids. Trimming cost V 1 base and J 6 bases; bases outside gene matches: 4. Germline CDR1 and CDR2: SGHVS and FQNEAQ.

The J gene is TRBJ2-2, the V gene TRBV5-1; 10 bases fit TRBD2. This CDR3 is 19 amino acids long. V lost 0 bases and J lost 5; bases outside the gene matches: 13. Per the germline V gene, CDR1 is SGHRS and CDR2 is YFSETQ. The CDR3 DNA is TGCGCCAGCAGCTTGGGGGGGCTACGACTAGCGGGTTCGACCGGGGAGCTGTTTTTT. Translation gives CASSLGGLRLAGSTGELFF.

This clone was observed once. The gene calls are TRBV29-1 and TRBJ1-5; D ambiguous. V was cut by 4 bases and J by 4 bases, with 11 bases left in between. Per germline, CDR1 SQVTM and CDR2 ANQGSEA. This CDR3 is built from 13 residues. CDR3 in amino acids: CSVVSSLNQPQHF. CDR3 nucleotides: TGCAGCGTTGTTAGCAGCTTAAATCAGCCCCAGCATTTT.

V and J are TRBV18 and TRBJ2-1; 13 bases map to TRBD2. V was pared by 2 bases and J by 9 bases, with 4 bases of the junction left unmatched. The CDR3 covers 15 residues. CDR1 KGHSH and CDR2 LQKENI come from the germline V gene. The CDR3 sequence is CASSPGLAGEGEQFF. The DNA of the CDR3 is TGTGCCAGCTCACCAGGACTAGCGGGAGAGGGTGAGCAGTTCTTC.

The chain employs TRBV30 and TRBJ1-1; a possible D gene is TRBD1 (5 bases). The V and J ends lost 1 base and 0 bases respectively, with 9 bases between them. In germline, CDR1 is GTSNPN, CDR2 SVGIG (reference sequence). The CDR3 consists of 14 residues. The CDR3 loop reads CAWSGQILNTEAFF. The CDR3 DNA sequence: TGTGCCTGGAGTGGACAGATATTGAACACTGAAGCTTTCTTT.

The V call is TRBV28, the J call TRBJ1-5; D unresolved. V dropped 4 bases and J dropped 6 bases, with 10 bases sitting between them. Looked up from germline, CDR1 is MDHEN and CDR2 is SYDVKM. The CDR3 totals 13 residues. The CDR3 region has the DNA TGTGCCAGCAGTTCCCGGGGAAGTCAGCCCCAGCATTTT. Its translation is CASSSRGSQPQHF.

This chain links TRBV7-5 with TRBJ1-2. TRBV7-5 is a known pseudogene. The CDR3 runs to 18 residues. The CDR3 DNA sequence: TGTGCCAGAAGCCCCTGTAGCGGGCTCCGGACGGTTGACAATGGCTACACCTTC. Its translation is CARSPCSGLRTVDNGYTF.